The text below deals with one T cell receptor (beta chain). This CDR3 comprises 15 residues. The V gene's germline CDR1 is MNHNS and CDR2 SASEGT. The V segment lost 3 bases and the J segment 5 bases; nucleotides outside the gene matches: 6. The data were taken from a study of control samples from healthy donors and cancer patients. Sequencing was performed with immunoSEQ multiplex PCR; in TCRdb, only in-frame clones are kept and a portion is missing. The sample contains 70,000 or so clones, 94% of which appear only once. This clonotype was sampled from a woman between 40 and 55 years old in good health. The sequencing sample was made of blood. This chain connects TRBV6-1 to TRBJ2-5, with TRBD1 identical over 10 bases. CDR3 DNA sequence: TGTGCCAGCAGTGAGACAGGGGGCGCGGTCGAGACCCAGTACTTC. It codes for CASSETGGAVETQYF.